These 5 T cell receptor beta chains were all obtained from the same sample, sequenced in a study of blood T cell repertoires in COVID-19. The protocol was immunoSEQ multiplex PCR, while the TCRdb copy is restricted to in-frame clones and leaves out a portion. The data hold approximately 500,000 clones, with around nine tenths observed a single time. Material: peripheral blood. Receptors were obtained from a woman aged 45 to 65 with COVID-19, enrolled during active disease.

The V gene is TRBV19, the J gene TRBJ2-7, with 8 bases identical to TRBD2. The V segment lost 6 bases and the J segment 6 bases; nucleotides outside the gene matches: 7. Germline V gene data show CDR1 as LNHDA and CDR2 as SQIVND (reference sequence). This CDR3 is 13 amino acids long. The CDR3 bases are TGTGCCAGTAGAGCGCTAGCGGGTAGCGAGCAGTACTTC. Its protein product is CASRALAGSEQYF.

The chain links TRBV5-1 to TRBJ2-7; a weak D match, TRBD2 (6 bases). CDR3 size: 16 residues. Germline loops: CDR1 SGHRS, CDR2 YFSETQ. V lost 0 bases and J lost 4, with 17 bases in between. CDR3 in DNA: TGCGCCAGCAGCTTGGCCGGGGGAGCGTCGTCATACGAGCAGTACTTC. Encoded protein: CASSLAGGASSYEQYF.

This clone showed up just once. The chain is built from TRBV3-1 (or the pseudogene TRBV3-2) and TRBJ2-3, with 7 bases matching TRBD2. Germline V gene sequence: CDR1 LGHDT, CDR2 YNNKEL (reference sequence). The ends lost 2 bases at V and 11 bases at J; junction bases unmatched: 10. The CDR3 totals 14 residues. CDR3 nucleotides: TGTGCCAGCAGCCAATCCTCCGGCGGGGGTGGGCAGTATTTT. Its translation is CASSQSSGGGGQYF.

In this sample, this clone turned up once. The CDR3 DNA sequence: TGCGCCAGCAGCTTCAGCCTCTTTAGTCAGGGGATTTTTACAGATACGCAGTATTTT. As protein: CASSFSLFSQGIFTDTQYF. V usage is TRBV5-1 and J usage is TRBJ2-3, with D possibly matching TRBD1 (6 bases). V was trimmed by 2 bases and J by 3 bases, leaving 25 bases between them. CDR1 is SGHRS, CDR2 YFSETQ, per germline. The length of the CDR3 is 19 residues.

The V call is TRBV23-1, the J call TRBJ1-2; TRBD1 matches at 9 bases. TRBV23-1 is classed as an ORF, of uncertain function. J was trimmed by 7 bases and V by 4 bases; bases with no gene match: 7. The CDR3 extends over 14 amino acids. DNA of the CDR3: TGCGCCAGCAGTCTAGACAGGGGGGGAAGTGGCTACACCTTC. Its protein product is CASSLDRGGSGYTF.